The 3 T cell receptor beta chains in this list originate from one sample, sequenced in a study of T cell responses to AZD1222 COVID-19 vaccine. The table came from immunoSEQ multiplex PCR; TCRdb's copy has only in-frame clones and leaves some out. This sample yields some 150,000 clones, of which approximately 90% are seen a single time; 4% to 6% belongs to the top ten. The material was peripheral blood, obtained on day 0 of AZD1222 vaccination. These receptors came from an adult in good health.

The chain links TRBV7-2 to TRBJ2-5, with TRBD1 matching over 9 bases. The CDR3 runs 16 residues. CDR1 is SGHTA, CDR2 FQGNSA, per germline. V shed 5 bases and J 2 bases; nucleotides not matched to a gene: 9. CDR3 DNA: TGTGCCAGCAGCCGCAAAGCCGGGACAGGGCAAGAGACCCAGTACTTC. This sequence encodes CASSRKAGTGQETQYF.

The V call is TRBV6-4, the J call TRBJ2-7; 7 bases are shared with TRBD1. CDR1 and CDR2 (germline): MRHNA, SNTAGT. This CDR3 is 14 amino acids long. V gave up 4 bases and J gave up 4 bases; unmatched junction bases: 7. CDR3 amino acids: CASSVGGKGYEQYF. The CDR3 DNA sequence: TGTGCCAGCAGTGTAGGGGGCAAAGGGTACGAGCAGTACTTC.

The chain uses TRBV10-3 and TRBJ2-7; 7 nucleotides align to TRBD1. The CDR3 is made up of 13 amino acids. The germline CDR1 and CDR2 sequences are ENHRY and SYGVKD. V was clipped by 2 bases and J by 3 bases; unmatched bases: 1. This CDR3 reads CAISEQGVYEQYF. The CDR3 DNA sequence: TGTGCCATCAGTGAGCAGGGGGTCTACGAGCAGTACTTC.